This entry describes one TCR beta chain. In the original processing: How many nucleated cells were present was estimated from reference gene primer amplification. The method was immunoSEQ multiplex PCR; TCRdb's version includes in-frame clones alone and lacks a portion of them. The V and J calls and the clone size are those of that table, but D and trimming were determined from the DNA. The repertoire holds more than 200,000 clones, with about nine tenths as singletons. Study members were between about 18 and 95 years old and lived in 25 or so US regions. Which cohort a participant joined came from the clinical history participants gave. Germline CDR1 SGHDT, CDR2 YYEEEE. V was pared by 2 bases and J by 2 bases, with 9 bases of the junction left unmatched. The CDR3 has 16 residues. The data were taken from a study of blood T cell repertoires in COVID-19. Overall study context: Donors in the United States, Italy and Spain gave samples during acute or convalescent COVID-19.

The V and J genes are TRBV5-6 and TRBJ1-2; 7 positions match TRBD1. The sample taken for sequencing was PBMCs or T cells enriched from blood (not recorded which). This TCR came from a man aged 30-40 years in a cohort exposed to, infected with or recovered from COVID-19 (not recorded which). CDR3 bases: TGTGCCAGCAGCTTAGCGGCAGGGGGAGGAAACTATGGCTACACCTTC. Translated, it gives CASSLAAGGGNYGYTF.